Shown below are 21 T cell receptor beta chains from a single sample sequenced in a study of OX40 agonist ivuxolimab in advanced cancers. Library creation used the immunoSEQ multiplex PCR assay. TCRdb provides this immuneACCESS table in a form limited to in-frame rearrangements. Some clones are lacking; in checked studies, under half of them reflect an unresolved V gene, and why the rest are absent is not known. For this sample there are tens of thousands of clones; roughly nine tenths appear just once. Around 3.3% of the sample goes to the ten largest clones. Sequenced material: CD4+ or CD8+ T cells sorted from blood, taken in a trial of the OX40 agonist ivuxolimab. The receptors shown here come from an adult with an advanced solid tumor such as melanoma, head and neck, liver or kidney cancer.

This clone was observed a few times. This CDR3 reads CASSYPDGASTEAFF. DNA of the CDR3: TGTGCCAGCAGTTACCCCGACGGTGCGAGTACTGAAGCTTTCTTT. The chain joins TRBV6-5 to TRBJ1-1; D gene uncertain. V lost 2 bases and J lost 5, with 15 bases in between. This CDR3 has 15 residues. Germline V lookup: CDR1 MNHEY, CDR2 SVGAGI.

The chain joins TRBV7-9 to TRBJ2-7; 11 nucleotides agree with TRBD2. The CDR3 extends over 15 amino acids. The ends lost 4 bases at V and 6 bases at J; junction bases unmatched: 8. Germline CDR1 SEHNR, CDR2 FQNEAQ (reference sequence). The CDR3 sequence is CASSSLLAGEGEQYF. CDR3 coding DNA: TGTGCCAGCAGCTCATTACTAGCGGGGGAAGGCGAGCAGTACTTC.

The chain links TRBV7-8 to TRBJ2-2; D call uncertain. In germline, CDR1 is SGHVS, CDR2 FQNEAQ. CDR3 length equals 17 residues. V was shortened by 2 bases and J by 1 base, with 14 bases between the two germline ends. The CDR3 loop is CASSLSVFRGNTGELFF. For the CDR3, the DNA is TGTGCCAGCAGCTTATCGGTTTTCCGCGGGAACACCGGGGAGCTGTTTTTT.

The chain uses TRBV25-1 and TRBJ1-5; D gene unclear. Trimming left V 4 bases short and J 5 bases short, with 9 bases between. This CDR3 region has 13 residues. CDR1 is MGHDK, CDR2 SYGVNS, per germline. As DNA, the CDR3 is TGTGCCAGCAGTGGGGGTTTGGATCAGCCCCAGCATTTT. Its protein is CASSGGLDQPQHF.

The chain couples TRBV5-1 to TRBJ1-1, with D perhaps TRBD1 (6 bases). The CDR3 sequence is 15 residues long. The ends were cut back, 0 bases at V and 3 bases at J, with 12 bases in the middle. Germline V gene lookup returns CDR1 SGHRS and CDR2 YFSETQ. The DNA for the CDR3 is TGCGCCAGCAGCTTGGACGGGGGCGGCTACACTGAAGCTTTCTTT. Its translation: CASSLDGGGYTEAFF.

The rearrangement joins TRBV6-9 to TRBJ2-1, with 8 bases that match TRBD1. The CDR3 covers 17 residues. The junction had 12 bases not matched to a gene; V was cut back by 5 bases and J by 3 bases. CDR1 MNHGY and CDR2 SVAAGI come from the germline V gene. The CDR3 bases are TGTGCCAGCAGTCACGGCCCTACGGACAGGGACTACAATGAGCAGTTCTTC. This translates into CASSHGPTDRDYNEQFF.

This sequence joins TRBV7-6 and TRBJ1-3; 7 bases map to TRBD1. CDR1 and CDR2 from the germline V gene are SGHVS and FNYEAQ. The CDR3 consists of 15 residues. V trimming: 5 bases; J trimming: 0 bases; junction bases outside the gene matches: 4. CDR3 amino acids: CASSAGQTSGNTIYF. Written as DNA, the CDR3 is TGTGCCAGCAGCGCGGGACAGACCTCTGGAAACACCATATATTTT.

The rearrangement links TRBV6-5 to TRBJ1-4, with a possible D match to TRBD1 (6 bases). V lost 0 bases, J lost 7 bases, and 12 bases lay in between. The CDR3 loop spans 15 amino acids. CDR1 is MNHEY, CDR2 SVGAGI, per germline. Written as DNA, the CDR3 is TGTGCCAGCAGTTACTCGGAAGGGGGGACTGAAAAACTGTTTTTT. It is translated as CASSYSEGGTEKLFF.

This chain uses TRBV5-6 with TRBJ2-3, with D perhaps TRBD1 (6 bases). Germline V lookup: CDR1 SGHDT, CDR2 YYEEEE. The CDR3 runs to 15 residues. Trimming cost V 5 bases and J 3 bases, with 16 bases left between them. The CDR3 DNA reads TGTGCCAGCAGGATTAGGGGGTTCTGGACAGATACGCAGTATTTT. Translation gives CASRIRGFWTDTQYF.

This chain uses TRBV15 with TRBJ1-1; no clear D gene. The germline gives CDR1 LNHNV, CDR2 YYDKDF (reference sequence). Trimming removed 1 base from V and 2 bases from J, with 14 bases in between. The CDR3 runs to 16 residues. DNA of the CDR3: TGTGCCACCAGCAGAGCCCCGGGTGGGCTAAACACTGAAGCTTTCTTT. It specifies CATSRAPGGLNTEAFF. Supplemented by reference TRBV15 and TRBJ1-1, the full variable domain reads DAMVIQNPRYQVTQFGKPVTLSCSQTLNHNVMYWYQQKSSQAPKLLFHYYDKDFNNEADTPDNFQSRRPNTSFCFLDIRSPGLGDTAMYLCATSRAPGGLNTEAFFGQGTRLTVV.

The chain is built from TRBV27 and TRBJ2-7, with D possibly being TRBD1 (8 bases). The germline CDR1 and CDR2 sequences are MNHEY and SMNVEV (reference sequence). With 2 bases removed from V and 3 bases from J, the gap between germline ends came to 14 bases. The CDR3 covers 15 residues. Here the CDR3 reads CASSLAQGGYYEQYF. DNA for the CDR3: TGTGCCAGCAGTTTAGCACAGGGGGGGTACTACGAGCAGTACTTC.

The rearrangement uses TRBV6-5 and TRBJ1-5, with unresolved D. V was trimmed by 0 bases and J by 0 bases, leaving 6 bases between them. The CDR3 runs 15 residues. Germline-derived CDR1 and CDR2 are MNHEY and SVGAGI. The DNA for the CDR3 is TGTGCCAGCAGTTACTCGAGTCATAGCAATCAGCCCCAGCATTTT. Protein product: CASSYSSHSNQPQHF.

The V gene is TRBV12-5, the J gene TRBJ2-7; a possible D gene is TRBD1 (6 bases). From germline, CDR1 is LGHNT and CDR2 FRNRAP. The CDR3 loop spans 12 amino acids. Trimming took 6 bases from V and 2 from J, leaving 8 bases between them. CDR3 residues: CASGGAAYEQYF. Here the CDR3 DNA reads TGTGCTAGTGGGGGGGCGGCCTACGAGCAGTACTTC.

The chain couples TRBV9 to TRBJ2-6; D is tentatively TRBD1 or TRBD2 (5 bases each). This CDR3 comprises 19 residues. Trimming removed 2 bases at V and 1 base at J, with 19 bases between. CDR1 and CDR2 (germline): SGDLS, YYNGEE. CDR3 protein: CASSVPSGPTPSGANVLTF. The CDR3 nucleotides read TGTGCCAGCAGCGTCCCGTCGGGGCCGACCCCATCTGGGGCCAACGTCCTGACTTTC.

Only one count was recorded for this clone. The V gene is TRBV7-2, the J gene TRBJ2-4; TRBD2 agrees at 12 bases. The J segment lost 8 bases and the V segment lost 4 bases, leaving 9 bases of the junction unmatched. The CDR3 has 16 amino acids. Per the germline V gene, CDR1 is SGHTA and CDR2 is FQGNSA. The CDR3 region has the DNA TGTGCCAGCAGCTCCCTAGCGGGGGGGGCGGGAGACATTCAGTACTTC. Its protein product is CASSSLAGGAGDIQYF.

V usage is TRBV29-1 and J usage is TRBJ2-3, with 10 positions matching TRBD2. CDR1 and CDR2 (germline): SQVTM, ANQGSEA. Trimming cost V 6 bases and J 0 bases; bases outside gene matches: 0. The CDR3 contains 13 residues. The CDR3 here is CSVLAGSTDTQYF. DNA of the CDR3: TGCAGCGTACTAGCGGGGAGCACAGATACGCAGTATTTT.

This clone showed up just once. The genes are TRBV5-4 and TRBJ1-2; D uncertain. The CDR3 is 14 residues long. Germline V gives CDR1 SGHNT, CDR2 YYREEE (reference sequence). The ends were cut back, 2 bases at V and 5 bases at J, with 13 bases in the middle. The CDR3 DNA sequence: TGTGCCAGCAGCTTTTGGTCAGGTGATTATGGCTACACCTTC. It encodes CASSFWSGDYGYTF. Full variable domain (rest looked up from reference TRBV5-4 and TRBJ1-2): ETGVTQSPTHLIKTRGQQVTLRCSSQSGHNTVSWYQQALGQGPQFIFQYYREEENGRGNFPPRFSGLQFPNYSSELNVNALELDDSALYLCASSFWSGDYGYTFGSGTRLTVV.

The chain links TRBV7-8 to TRBJ1-5; D uncertain. The ends were cut back, 1 base at V and 15 bases at J, with 10 bases in the middle. CDR1 is SGHVS and CDR2 is FQNEAQ in the germline V gene. CDR3 length: 11 amino acids. The CDR3 DNA sequence: TGTGCCAGCAGCTTAGACCGCTCCTGGCATTTT. Translating gives CASSLDRSWHF. Full variable domain (outside the CDR3, taken from reference TRBV7-8 and TRBJ1-5): GAGVSQSPRYKVAKRGQDVALRCDPISGHVSLFWYQQALGQGPEFLTYFQNEAQLDKSGLPSDRFFAERPEGSVSTLKIQRTQQEDSAVYLCASSLDRSWHFGDGTRLSIL.

V is TRBV9 and J is TRBJ2-2; TRBD2 matches 7 bases. Germline CDR1 SGDLS, CDR2 YYNGEE. The CDR3 runs 21 residues. Trimming removed 0 bases from V and 5 bases from J; junction bases left unmatched: 22. The CDR3 DNA reads as TGTGCCAGCAGCGTAGAGGTCCACCCGCGGACTAGTGTATATGGGACCGGGGAGCTGTTTTTT. Its translation: CASSVEVHPRTSVYGTGELFF.

This clone appeared a single time. This chain joins TRBV9 and TRBJ2-7, with 7 positions matching TRBD1. The V segment lost 0 bases and the J segment 2 bases; nucleotides outside the gene matches: 2. CDR1 and CDR2 (germline): SGDLS, YYNGEE. The CDR3 sequence is 14 residues long. The CDR3 loop reads CASSVEGAPYEQYF. CDR3 coding DNA: TGTGCCAGCAGCGTAGAGGGGGCTCCCTACGAGCAGTACTTC. Full variable domain (remainder filled in from reference TRBV9 and TRBJ2-7): DSGVTQTPKHLITATGQRVTLRCSPRSGDLSVYWYQQSLDQGLQFLIQYYNGEERAKGNILERFSAQQFPDLHSELNLSSLELGDSALYFCASSVEGAPYEQYFGPGTRLTVT.

This chain joins TRBV29-1 and TRBJ2-7, with D perhaps being TRBD1 or TRBD2 (5 bases each). The CDR3 sequence is 13 residues long. Trimming took off 6 bases at V and 3 bases at J, with 15 bases between the two ends. The germline gives CDR1 SQVTM, CDR2 ANQGSEA. CDR3 sequence: CSVVSGAVYEQYF. As DNA, the CDR3 is TGCAGCGTCGTCTCCGGGGCAGTCTACGAGCAGTACTTC.